Listed here are 9 T cell receptor beta chains from one sample, sequenced in a study of cytomegalovirus exposure and HLA in healthy donors. Primers included in the PCR were 60 Vbeta and 13 Jbeta primers. The assay was immunoSEQ multiplex PCR, and TCRdb's table has in-frame clones only and misses some. The sample consists of 170,000 or so clones, about 78% of them appearing once. Sequencing was carried out using PBMCs. These receptor sequences come from a man aged 35 to 55 in good health and CMV-seronegative.

This clone has just one count. This sequence joins TRBV7-2 and TRBJ1-5; D is possibly TRBD1 (5 bases). V was cut by 2 bases and J by 2 bases, with 10 bases left in between. The germline CDR1 and CDR2 sequences are SGHTA and FQGNSA. This CDR3 region has 15 residues. In nucleotides, the CDR3 is TGTGCCAGCAGCTTATGGGGGGAGCGCAATCAGCCCCAGCATTTT. Translating gives CASSLWGERNQPQHF.

The chain recombines TRBV19 with TRBJ2-1; tentatively, D is TRBD2 (6 bases). This CDR3 is built from 16 residues. The V and J ends lost 7 bases and 0 bases respectively, with 16 bases between them. Per the germline V gene, CDR1 is LNHDA and CDR2 is SQIVND (reference sequence). The CDR3 DNA follows: TGTGCCAGTACCGTCGGGACTCCCCGCTCCTACAATGAGCAGTTCTTC. Its protein is CASTVGTPRSYNEQFF.

The J gene is TRBJ2-7, the V gene TRBV5-8; TRBD2 aligns across 14 bases. CDR3 length: 19 residues. Unmatched junction bases numbered 14, after V lost 1 base and J lost 5 bases. The V gene's germline CDR1 is SGHTS and CDR2 YDEGEE. The CDR3 sequence: CASSLPTGTSGGYRNEQYF. CDR3 DNA sequence: TGTGCCAGCAGCTTGCCGACCGGGACTAGCGGGGGCTATCGGAACGAGCAGTACTTC. The variable domain in full, completed from reference TRBV5-8 and TRBJ2-7, reads EAGVTQSPTHLIKTRGQQATLRCSPISGHTSVYWYQQALGLGLQFLLWYDEGEERNRGNFPPRFSGRQFPNYSSELNVNALELEDSALYLCASSLPTGTSGGYRNEQYFGPGTRLTVT.

The rearrangement uses TRBV12-5 and TRBJ1-1, with no clear D. Deletions cut 2 bases from V and 6 bases from J, with 4 bases between. Germline V gene sequence: CDR1 LGHNT, CDR2 FRNRAP. The CDR3 totals 11 residues. The CDR3 sequence is CASGLYSEAFF. The CDR3 DNA reads as TGTGCTAGTGGTTTGTACTCTGAAGCTTTCTTT.

J is TRBJ2-1 and V is TRBV19, with TRBD2 identical over 11 bases. Germline CDR1 is LNHDA and CDR2 is SQIVND (reference sequence). This CDR3 has 16 residues. J was trimmed by 2 bases and V by 5 bases; bases with no gene match: 5. CDR3 region: CASSARLAGPYNEQFF. The CDR3 region has the DNA TGTGCCAGTAGTGCACGACTAGCGGGGCCCTACAATGAGCAGTTCTTC. Supplemented by reference TRBV19 and TRBJ2-1, the full variable domain reads DGGITQSPKYLFRKEGQNVTLSCEQNLNHDAMYWYRQDPGQGLRLIYYSQIVNDFQKGDIAEGYSVSREKKESFPLTVTSAQKNPTAFYLCASSARLAGPYNEQFFGPGTRLTVL.

This chain joins TRBV19 and TRBJ1-5; 10 nucleotides agree with TRBD1. After removal of 5 bases from V and 3 bases from J, the junction contained 7 bases not matched to a gene. Germline V gives CDR1 LNHDA, CDR2 SQIVND (reference sequence). The CDR3 is 16 amino acids. CDR3 DNA: TGTGCCAGTAGTTCGGGACAGGGGTTATTCAATCAGCCCCAGCATTTT. Amino acid sequence: CASSSGQGLFNQPQHF.

This rearrangement joins TRBV29-1 to TRBJ1-1, with D unclear. Between the trimmed V and J ends, which lost 4 bases and 1 base, there was a span of 7 bases. The V gene's germline CDR1 is SQVTM and CDR2 ANQGSEA. The CDR3 is 12 residues long. The CDR3 DNA is TGCAGCGTTGCCCTAAAGAACACTGAAGCTTTCTTT. Encoded protein: CSVALKNTEAFF.

The V call is TRBV7-2, the J call TRBJ2-5; D unresolved. Trimming pared 5 bases from V and 5 bases from J, leaving 15 bases between. The CDR3 is 14 amino acids. Germline V gene data show CDR1 as SGHTA and CDR2 as FQGNSA. Written as DNA, the CDR3 is TGTGCCAGCAGCCCAAGACTCACCCAGGAGACCCAGTACTTC. Its protein product is CASSPRLTQETQYF.

DNA for the CDR3: TGTGCCAGTAGTGTCCAGGGGATCTCCTACGAGCAGTACTTC. The encoded protein is CASSVQGISYEQYF. The genes are TRBV19 and TRBJ2-7, with D possibly being TRBD1 (6 bases). The CDR3 is 14 residues long. V lost 5 bases to trimming and J lost 0 bases, with 11 bases between them. The germline gives CDR1 LNHDA, CDR2 SQIVND (reference sequence).